Each of the 11 T cell receptor beta chains below was sequenced from the same sample in a study of CD8 T cells in Susac syndrome. Random hexamers primed reverse transcription of about 0.5 to 1 ug RNA. TCRdb redid the calling of the immunoSEQ multiplex PCR reads with MiXCR, one entry per CDR3 protein. Of 100,000 to 150,000 distinct CDR3 sequences listed, just over 90% are singletons. Material for sequencing was CD8+ T cells from PBMCs. Receptor source: a human donor with multiple sclerosis.

The V and J genes are TRBV9 and TRBJ2-2; D is perhaps TRBD2 (5 bases). The CDR3 loop spans 14 amino acids. Germline CDR1 reads SGDLS; CDR2 reads YYNGEE. V was trimmed by 3 bases and J by 4 bases, leaving 10 bases between them. The CDR3 DNA reads as TGTGCCAGCAGCGGGACTGTACTCACCGGGGAGCTGTTTTTT. The encoded protein is CASSGTVLTGELFF.

V gene TRBV18 combines with J gene TRBJ1-5; 11 bases agree with TRBD1. V shed 2 bases and J 4 bases; nucleotides not matched to a gene: 4. The CDR3 length is 16 residues. Germline V lookup: CDR1 KGHSH, CDR2 LQKENI. CDR3: CASSPTGTGGNQPQHF. The CDR3 DNA reads as TGTGCCAGCTCACCAACCGGGACAGGGGGAAATCAGCCCCAGCATTTT. Supplemented by reference TRBV18 and TRBJ1-5, the full variable domain reads NAGVMQNPRHLVRRRGQEARLRCSPMKGHSHVYWYRQLPEEGLKFMVYLQKENIIDESGMPKERFSAEFPKEGPSILRIQQVVRGDSAAYFCASSPTGTGGNQPQHFGDGTRLSIL.

J is TRBJ1-1 and V is TRBV7-9; D ambiguous. The V gene lost 4 bases and the J gene lost 3 bases, with 6 bases spanning the gap. In germline, CDR1 is SEHNR, CDR2 FQNEAQ (reference sequence). The CDR3 has 12 residues. The CDR3 reads CASSSGYTEAFF. The CDR3 nucleotides read TGTGCCAGCAGCTCCGGATACACTGAAGCTTTCTTT.

The genes are TRBV3-1 and TRBJ2-5, with 8 bases aligning to TRBD1. This CDR3 region has 16 residues. The junction had 10 bases not matched to a gene; V was cut back by 2 bases and J by 5 bases. The germline gives CDR1 LGHDT, CDR2 YNNKEL (reference sequence). The CDR3 region is CASSQTRQGREETQYF. The CDR3 DNA follows: TGTGCCAGCAGCCAAACCAGACAGGGGAGAGAGGAGACCCAGTACTTC.

The chain carries TRBV7-9 and TRBJ2-1; TRBD2 aligns across 8 bases. The CDR3 runs to 16 residues. Germline V gives CDR1 SEHNR, CDR2 FQNEAQ (reference sequence). J lost 6 bases, V lost 5 bases, and 12 bases had no gene match. The CDR3 DNA reads as TGTGCCAGCAGCCCCGTCGAGCGGGAGCTTGTCAATGAGCAGTTCTTC. It encodes CASSPVERELVNEQFF.

This clonotype was seen just once. V gene TRBV15 combines with J gene TRBJ2-7; 7 bases align to TRBD1. The J segment lost 3 bases and the V segment lost 0 bases, leaving 5 bases of the junction unmatched. Germline assignment: CDR1 LNHNV and CDR2 YYDKDF (reference sequence). This CDR3 region has 15 residues. The chain's CDR3 is CATSRDRTGDYEQYF. For the CDR3, the DNA is TGTGCCACCAGCAGAGATCGAACAGGGGACTACGAGCAGTACTTC.

V usage is TRBV20-1 and J usage is TRBJ1-5; D remains unclear. The CDR3 has 14 amino acids. Germline lookup yields CDR1 DFQATT and CDR2 SNEGSKA (reference sequence). V dropped 0 bases and J dropped 5 bases, with 11 bases sitting between them. The CDR3 coding sequence is TGCAGTGCTAGAGATGGCGGCCTTTATCAGCCCCAGCATTTT. Its protein product is CSARDGGLYQPQHF.

The chain employs TRBV6-9 and TRBJ1-1; D gene unclear. Germline assignment: CDR1 MNHGY and CDR2 SVAAGI. This CDR3 is built from 13 residues. Trimming shortened V by 4 bases and J by 6 bases, and 12 bases separated the two germline ends. CDR3 sequence reads: CASSSSPGAEAFF. CDR3 DNA sequence: TGTGCCAGCAGTTCGTCCCCCGGCGCTGAAGCTTTCTTT.

The chain joins TRBV10-3 to TRBJ2-7; TRBD2 matches 13 bases. The CDR3 contains 14 residues. The V segment lost 4 bases and the J segment 4 bases; nucleotides outside the gene matches: 1. Germline loops: CDR1 ENHRY, CDR2 SYGVKD. CDR3 region: CAISGTSGGYEQYF. CDR3 coding DNA: TGTGCCATCAGTGGGACTAGCGGGGGTTACGAGCAGTACTTC.

The chain has TRBV28 and TRBJ2-7; 7 bases match TRBD1. CDR1 is MDHEN, CDR2 SYDVKM, per germline. CDR3 size: 14 residues. The V gene end was trimmed by 7 bases and the J gene end by 2 bases; junction bases not matched to a gene: 8. The chain's CDR3 is CASTSNRGPYEQYV. CDR3 DNA sequence: TGTGCCAGCACCTCGAACAGGGGACCCTACGAGCAGTACGTC.

The chain joins TRBV6-1 to TRBJ1-5; D call uncertain. This CDR3 has 9 amino acids. The V gene's germline CDR1 is MNHNS and CDR2 SASEGT. Trimming removed 10 bases at V and 11 bases at J, with 9 bases between. This CDR3 reads CATGSTQHF. The CDR3 nucleotides read TGTGCCACTGGGTCGACCCAGCATTTT.